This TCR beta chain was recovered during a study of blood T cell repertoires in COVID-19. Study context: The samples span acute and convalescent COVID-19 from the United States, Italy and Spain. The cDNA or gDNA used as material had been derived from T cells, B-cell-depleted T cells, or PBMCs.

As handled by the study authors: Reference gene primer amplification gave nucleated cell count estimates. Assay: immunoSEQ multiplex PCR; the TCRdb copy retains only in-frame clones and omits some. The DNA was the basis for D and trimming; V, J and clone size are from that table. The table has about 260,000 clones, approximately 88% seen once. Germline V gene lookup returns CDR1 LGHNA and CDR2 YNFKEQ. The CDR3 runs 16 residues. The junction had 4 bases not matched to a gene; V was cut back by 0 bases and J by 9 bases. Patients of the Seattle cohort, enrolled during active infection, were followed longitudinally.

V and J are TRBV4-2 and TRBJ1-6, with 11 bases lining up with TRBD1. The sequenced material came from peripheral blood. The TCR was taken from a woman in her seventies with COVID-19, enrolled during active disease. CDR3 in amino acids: CASSQDPGTGGSPLHF. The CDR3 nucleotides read TGTGCCAGCAGCCAAGATCCAGGGACAGGGGGTTCACCCCTCCACTTT.